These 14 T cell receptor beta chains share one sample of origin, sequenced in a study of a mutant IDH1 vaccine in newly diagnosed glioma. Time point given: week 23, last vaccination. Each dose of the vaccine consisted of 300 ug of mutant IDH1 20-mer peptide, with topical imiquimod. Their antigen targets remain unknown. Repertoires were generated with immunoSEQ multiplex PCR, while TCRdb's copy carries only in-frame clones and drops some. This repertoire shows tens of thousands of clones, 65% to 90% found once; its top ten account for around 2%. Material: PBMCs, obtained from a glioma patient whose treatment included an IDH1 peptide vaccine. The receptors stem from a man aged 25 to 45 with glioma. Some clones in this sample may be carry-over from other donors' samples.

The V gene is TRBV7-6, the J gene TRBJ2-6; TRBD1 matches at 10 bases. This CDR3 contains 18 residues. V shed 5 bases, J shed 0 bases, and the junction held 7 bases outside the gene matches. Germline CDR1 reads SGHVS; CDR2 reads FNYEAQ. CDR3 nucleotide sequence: TGTGCCAGCAGCCCACGACAGGGGGCCTTCTCTGGGGCCAACGTCCTGACTTTC. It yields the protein CASSPRQGAFSGANVLTF.

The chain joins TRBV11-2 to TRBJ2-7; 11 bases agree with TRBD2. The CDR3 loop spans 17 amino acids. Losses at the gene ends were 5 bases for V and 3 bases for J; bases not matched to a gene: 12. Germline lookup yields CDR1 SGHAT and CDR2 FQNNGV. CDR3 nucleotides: TGTGCCAGCAGCCGGAGTACCGGGACTAGCGGAATCTACGAGCAGTACTTC. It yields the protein CASSRSTGTSGIYEQYF.

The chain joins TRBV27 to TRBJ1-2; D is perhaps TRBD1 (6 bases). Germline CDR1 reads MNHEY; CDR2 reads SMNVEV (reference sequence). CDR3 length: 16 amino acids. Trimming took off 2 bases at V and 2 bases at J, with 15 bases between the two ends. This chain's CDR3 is CASSLRPGTPNYGYTF. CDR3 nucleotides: TGTGCCAGCAGTTTACGTCCGGGGACACCAAACTATGGCTACACCTTC.

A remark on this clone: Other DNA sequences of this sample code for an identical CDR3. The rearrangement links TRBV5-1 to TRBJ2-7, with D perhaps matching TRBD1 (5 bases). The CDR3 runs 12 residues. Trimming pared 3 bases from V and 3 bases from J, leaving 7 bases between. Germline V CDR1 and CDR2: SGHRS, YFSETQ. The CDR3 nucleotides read TGCGCCAGCAGCTCTCAGGGCTACGAGCAGTACTTC. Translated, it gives CASSSQGYEQYF.

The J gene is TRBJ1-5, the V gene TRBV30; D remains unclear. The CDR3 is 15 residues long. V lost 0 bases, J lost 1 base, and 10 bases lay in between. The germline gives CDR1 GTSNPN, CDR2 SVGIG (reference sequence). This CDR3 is CAWSVRAASNQPQHF. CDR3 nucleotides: TGTGCCTGGAGTGTCCGGGCAGCAAGCAATCAGCCCCAGCATTTT.

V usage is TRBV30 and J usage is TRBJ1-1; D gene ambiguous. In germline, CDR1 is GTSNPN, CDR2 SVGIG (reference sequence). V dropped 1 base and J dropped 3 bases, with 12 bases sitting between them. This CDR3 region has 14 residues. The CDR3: CAWSELTYHTEAFF. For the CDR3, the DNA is TGTGCCTGGAGTGAATTGACTTATCACACTGAAGCTTTCTTT.

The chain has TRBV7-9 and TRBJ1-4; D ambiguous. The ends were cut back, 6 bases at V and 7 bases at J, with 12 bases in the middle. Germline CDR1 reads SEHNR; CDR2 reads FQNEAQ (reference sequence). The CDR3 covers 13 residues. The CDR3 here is CASSPLAPEKLFF. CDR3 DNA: TGTGCCAGCAGTCCATTGGCCCCTGAAAAACTGTTTTTT.

The CDR3 spells CASSYSETRITDTQYF. CDR3 nucleotides: TGTGCCAGCAGTTACTCGGAGACTAGAATAACAGATACGCAGTATTTT. The J gene is TRBJ2-3, the V gene TRBV6-6; D might be TRBD2 (6 bases). V was shortened by 0 bases and J by 3 bases, with 13 bases between the two germline ends. The CDR3 is 16 residues long. The germline gives CDR1 MNHNY, CDR2 SVGAGI (reference sequence).

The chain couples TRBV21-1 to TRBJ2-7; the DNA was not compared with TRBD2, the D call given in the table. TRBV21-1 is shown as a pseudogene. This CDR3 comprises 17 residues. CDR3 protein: CASSKDQKGEPGREQYF. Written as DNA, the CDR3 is TGTGCCAGCAGCAAAGATCAGAAGGGAGAGCCCGGGAGGGAGCAGTACTTC.

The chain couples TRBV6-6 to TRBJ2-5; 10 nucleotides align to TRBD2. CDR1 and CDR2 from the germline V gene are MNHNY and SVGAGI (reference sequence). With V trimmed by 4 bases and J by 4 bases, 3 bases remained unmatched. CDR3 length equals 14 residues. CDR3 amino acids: CASSSLAGAETQYF. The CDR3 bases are TGTGCCAGCAGTTCGCTAGCGGGAGCAGAGACCCAGTACTTC.

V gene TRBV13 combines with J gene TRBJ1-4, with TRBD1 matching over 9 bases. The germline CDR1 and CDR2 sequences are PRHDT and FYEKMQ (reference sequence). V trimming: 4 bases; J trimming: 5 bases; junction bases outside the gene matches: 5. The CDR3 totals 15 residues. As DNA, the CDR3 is TGTGCCAGCAGCTCGCCGACAGGGGGGAATGAAAAACTGTTTTTT. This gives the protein CASSSPTGGNEKLFF.

CDR3 in DNA: TGTGCCAGCAGAGGGCAGATCTATGGCTACACCTTC. Residues: CASRGQIYGYTF. This sequence joins TRBV2 and TRBJ1-2; D unresolved. V was clipped by 6 bases and J by 4 bases, with 9 bases between them. This CDR3 contains 12 residues. Germline V gene sequence: CDR1 SNHLY, CDR2 FYNNEI.

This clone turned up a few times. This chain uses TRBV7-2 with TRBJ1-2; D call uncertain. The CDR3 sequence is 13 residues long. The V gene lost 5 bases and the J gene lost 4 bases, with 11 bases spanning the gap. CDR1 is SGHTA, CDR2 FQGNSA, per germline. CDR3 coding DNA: TGTGCCAGCAGCGACCGCTATTTCTATGGCTACACCTTC. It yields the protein CASSDRYFYGYTF. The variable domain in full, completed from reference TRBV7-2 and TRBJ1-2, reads GAGVSQSPSNKVTEKGKDVELRCDPISGHTALYWYRQSLGQGLEFLIYFQGNSAPDKSGLPSDRFSAERTGGSVSTLTIQRTQQEDSAVYLCASSDRYFYGYTFGSGTRLTVV.

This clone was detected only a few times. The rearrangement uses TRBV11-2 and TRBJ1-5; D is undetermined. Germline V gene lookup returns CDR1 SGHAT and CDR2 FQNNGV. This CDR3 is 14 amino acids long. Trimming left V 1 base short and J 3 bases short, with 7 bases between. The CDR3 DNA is TGTGCCAGCAGCTTAGGCAGAAACAATCAGCCCCAGCATTTT. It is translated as CASSLGRNNQPQHF.